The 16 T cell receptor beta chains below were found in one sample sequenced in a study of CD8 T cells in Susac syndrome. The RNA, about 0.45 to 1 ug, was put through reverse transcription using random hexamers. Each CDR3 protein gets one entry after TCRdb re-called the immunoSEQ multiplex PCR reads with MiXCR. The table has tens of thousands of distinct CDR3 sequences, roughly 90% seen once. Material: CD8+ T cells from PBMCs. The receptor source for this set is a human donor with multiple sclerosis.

CDR3 sequence (DNA): TGTGCCAGCACCGACTATAACACCGGGGAGCTGTTTTTT. Its translation is CASTDYNTGELFF. The gene calls are TRBV25-1 and TRBJ2-2; D is possibly TRBD2 (5 bases). Trimming removed 7 bases from V and 2 bases from J, with 8 bases in between. Germline assignment: CDR1 MGHDK and CDR2 SYGVNS. There are 13 residues in the CDR3. The variable domain in full, with the rest retrieved from reference TRBV25-1 and TRBJ2-2, is EADIYQTPRYLVIGTGKKITLECSQTMGHDKMYWYQQDPGMELHLIHYSYGVNSTEKGDLSSESTVSRIRTEHFPLTLESARPSHTSQYLCASTDYNTGELFFGEGSRLTVL.

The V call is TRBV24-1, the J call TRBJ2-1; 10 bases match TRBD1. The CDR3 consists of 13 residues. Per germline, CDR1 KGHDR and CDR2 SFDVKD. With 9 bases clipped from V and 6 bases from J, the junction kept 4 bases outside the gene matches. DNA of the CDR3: TGTGCCACCGGGGGACAGGGGTTCAATGAGCAGTTCTTC. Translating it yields CATGGQGFNEQFF.

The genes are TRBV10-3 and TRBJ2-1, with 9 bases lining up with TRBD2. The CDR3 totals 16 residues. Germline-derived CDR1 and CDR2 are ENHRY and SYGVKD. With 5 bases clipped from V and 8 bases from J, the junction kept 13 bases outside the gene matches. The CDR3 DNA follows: TGTGCCATCAGTAAGCTTCCCGGGACTAGCAACGATGAGCAGTTCTTC. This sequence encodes CAISKLPGTSNDEQFF.

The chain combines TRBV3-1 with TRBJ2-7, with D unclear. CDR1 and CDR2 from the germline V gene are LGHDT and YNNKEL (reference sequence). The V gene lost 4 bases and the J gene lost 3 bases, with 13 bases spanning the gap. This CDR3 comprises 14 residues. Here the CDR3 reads CASSPGQDYYEQYF. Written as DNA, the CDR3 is TGTGCCAGCAGCCCCGGTCAGGATTACTACGAGCAGTACTTC.

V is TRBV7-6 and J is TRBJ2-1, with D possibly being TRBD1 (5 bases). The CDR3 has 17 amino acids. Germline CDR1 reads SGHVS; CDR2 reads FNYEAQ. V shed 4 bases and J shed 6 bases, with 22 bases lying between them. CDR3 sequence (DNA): TGTGCCAGCAGCTCCCAAGTGGGCTCCCTGGGGCGCAATGAGCAGTTCTTC. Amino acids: CASSSQVGSLGRNEQFF.

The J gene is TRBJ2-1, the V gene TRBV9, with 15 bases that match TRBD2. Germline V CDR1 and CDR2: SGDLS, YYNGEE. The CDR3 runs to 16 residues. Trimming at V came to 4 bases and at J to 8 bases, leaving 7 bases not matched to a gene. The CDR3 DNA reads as TGTGCCAGCAGCCTCTCGGGACTAGCGGGGGGCCATGAGCAGTTCTTC. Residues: CASSLSGLAGGHEQFF.

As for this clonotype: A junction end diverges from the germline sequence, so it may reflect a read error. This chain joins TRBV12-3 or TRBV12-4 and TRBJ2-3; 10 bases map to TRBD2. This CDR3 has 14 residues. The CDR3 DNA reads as TGTGCCAGCAGTCTAGCGGGAGTTGCAGATACGCAGTATTTT. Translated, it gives CASSLAGVADTQYF.

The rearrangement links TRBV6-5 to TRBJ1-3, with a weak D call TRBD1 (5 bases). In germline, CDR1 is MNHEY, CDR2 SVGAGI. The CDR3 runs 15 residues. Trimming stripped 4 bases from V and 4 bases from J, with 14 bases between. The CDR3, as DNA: TGTGCCAGCAGTTCTCTCAGGACATCAGGAAACACCATATATTTT. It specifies CASSSLRTSGNTIYF.

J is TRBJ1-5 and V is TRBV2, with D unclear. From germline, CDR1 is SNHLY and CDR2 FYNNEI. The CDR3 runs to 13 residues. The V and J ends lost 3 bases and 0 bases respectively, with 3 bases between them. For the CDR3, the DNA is TGTGCCAGCAGTGATTATAGCAATCAGCCCCAGCATTTT. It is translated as CASSDYSNQPQHF.

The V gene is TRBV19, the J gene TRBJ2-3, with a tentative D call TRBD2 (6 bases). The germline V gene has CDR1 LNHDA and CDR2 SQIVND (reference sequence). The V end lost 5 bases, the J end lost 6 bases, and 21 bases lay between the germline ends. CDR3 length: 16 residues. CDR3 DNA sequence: TGTGCCAGTAGTCTATCACTAGCAGACCCGTTTGATACGCAGTATTTT. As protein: CASSLSLADPFDTQYF. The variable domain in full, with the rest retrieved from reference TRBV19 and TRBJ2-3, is DGGITQSPKYLFRKEGQNVTLSCEQNLNHDAMYWYRQDPGQGLRLIYYSQIVNDFQKGDIAEGYSVSREKKESFPLTVTSAQKNPTAFYLCASSLSLADPFDTQYFGPGTRLTVL.

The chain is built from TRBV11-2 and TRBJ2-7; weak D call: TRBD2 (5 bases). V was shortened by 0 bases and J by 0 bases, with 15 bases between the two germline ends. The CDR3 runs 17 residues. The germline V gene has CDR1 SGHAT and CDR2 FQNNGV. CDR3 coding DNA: TGTGCCAGCAGCTTAGACGGACTTGACATCAGCTCCTACGAGCAGTACTTC. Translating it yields CASSLDGLDISSYEQYF.

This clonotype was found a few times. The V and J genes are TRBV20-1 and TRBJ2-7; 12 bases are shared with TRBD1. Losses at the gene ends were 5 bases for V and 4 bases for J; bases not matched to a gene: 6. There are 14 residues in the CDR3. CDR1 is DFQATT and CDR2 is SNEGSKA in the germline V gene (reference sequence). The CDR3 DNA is TGCAGTGCTCCCGGGACAGGGGGCGCGTACGAGCAGTACTTC. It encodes CSAPGTGGAYEQYF.

CDR3 residues: CAWIPRVWRFPGYTF. CDR3 coding DNA: TGTGCCTGGATACCACGGGTATGGCGGTTTCCCGGCTACACCTTC. The J gene is TRBJ1-2, the V gene TRBV30; D call uncertain. Germline V gene sequence: CDR1 GTSNPN, CDR2 SVGIG (reference sequence). The germline V and J ends were trimmed by 4 bases and 8 bases, with 23 bases remaining between them. The CDR3 is made up of 15 amino acids.

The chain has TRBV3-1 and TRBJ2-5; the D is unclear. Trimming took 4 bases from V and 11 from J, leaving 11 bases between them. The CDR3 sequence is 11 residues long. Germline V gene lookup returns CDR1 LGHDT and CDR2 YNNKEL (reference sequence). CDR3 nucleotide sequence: TGTGCCAGCAGCCTCGGACCCATACAGTACTTC. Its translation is CASSLGPIQYF.

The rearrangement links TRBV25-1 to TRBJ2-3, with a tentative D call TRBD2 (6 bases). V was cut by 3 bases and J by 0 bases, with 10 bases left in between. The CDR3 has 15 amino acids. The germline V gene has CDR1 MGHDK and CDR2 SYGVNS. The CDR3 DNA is TGTGCCAGCAGTGACCCTGGGACTAGCACAGATACGCAGTATTTT. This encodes CASSDPGTSTDTQYF.

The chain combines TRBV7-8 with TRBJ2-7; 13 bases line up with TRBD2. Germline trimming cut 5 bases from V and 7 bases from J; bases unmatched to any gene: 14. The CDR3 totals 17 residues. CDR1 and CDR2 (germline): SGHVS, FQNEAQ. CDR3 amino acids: CASSPPGTSGTLWEQYF. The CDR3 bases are TGTGCCAGCAGCCCCCCCGGGACTAGCGGGACCCTCTGGGAGCAGTACTTC.